This T cell receptor beta chain originates from a study of graft-versus-host responses after intestinal transplantation. Trimming at V came to 1 base and at J to 6 bases, leaving 0 bases not matched to a gene. The CDR3 runs to 14 residues. Per the germline V gene, CDR1 is SEHNR and CDR2 is FQNEAQ (reference sequence). Sequencing used immunoSEQ multiplex PCR; TCRdb keeps in-frame clones, though not all of them. The repertoire holds 100,000 to 140,000 clones, with about nine tenths as singletons. Turning to this clone: Its antigen remains unidentified.

The receptor was isolated from a human donor who was the organ donor for an intestinal transplant. The V and J genes are TRBV7-9 and TRBJ2-7; the match to TRBD2 covers 13 bases. The specimen was unstimulated CD4+ T cells sorted from spleen or lymph node cells, collected before transplant. Here the CDR3 DNA reads TGTGCCAGCAGCTTAGGGACTAGCGGGAGCGAGCAGTACTTC. This gives the protein CASSLGTSGSEQYF.